The next 23 T cell receptor beta chains were all read from a single sample in a study of blood T cells in healthy people across ages. Next came a second PCR, run for roughly 7 to 12 cycles, which used a sample-barcoded 5' primer along with a J-beta primer mix. TCRdb analysed the 5' RACE reads with MiXCR anew, one entry per CDR3 protein. The table shows under 850,000 distinct CDR3 sequences, with 30% to 45% occurring only once. Material for sequencing was blood. The receptor source for this set is a man between 18 and 35 years old in good health.

This clonotype was seen only a few times. The CDR3 DNA reads TGTGCCAGCAGTGGGTCAGGGAAAGGAGAGACCCAGTACTTC. Its translation: CASSGSGKGETQYF. V and J are TRBV6-5 and TRBJ2-5; tentatively, D is TRBD1 (5 bases). The V gene's germline CDR1 is MNHEY and CDR2 SVGAGI. V was cut by 5 bases and J by 4 bases, with 14 bases left in between. The CDR3 loop spans 14 amino acids.

This clonotype showed up many times. V is TRBV7-2 and J is TRBJ2-5; 8 bases line up with TRBD1. Germline CDR1 SGHTA, CDR2 FQGNSA. Unmatched junction bases numbered 4, after V lost 4 bases and J lost 0 bases. CDR3 length: 15 residues. CDR3 in amino acids: CASSSRQGYQETQYF. The CDR3 DNA reads as TGTGCCAGCAGCTCCAGACAGGGGTACCAAGAGACCCAGTACTTC.

J is TRBJ1-1 and V is TRBV27; 7 positions match TRBD1. Germline V gene sequence: CDR1 MNHEY, CDR2 SMNVEV (reference sequence). V lost 5 bases, J lost 4 bases, and 10 bases stayed unmatched. CDR3 size: 15 residues. The CDR3 spells CASSQTGLLTTEAFF. The CDR3 coding sequence is TGTGCCAGCAGTCAGACAGGGTTGTTGACCACTGAAGCTTTCTTT.

There are a few counts of this clonotype. This chain connects TRBV4-1 to TRBJ1-5; unclear D gene. Germline V gene sequence: CDR1 MGHRA, CDR2 YSYEKL. The V end lost 4 bases, the J end lost 11 bases, and 15 bases lay between the germline ends. The CDR3 sequence is 13 residues long. The CDR3 spells CASSLVVLGTQHF. The CDR3 DNA sequence: TGCGCCAGCAGCCTAGTTGTTCTCGGGACCCAGCATTTT.

This clonotype was counted only a few times. A much larger clone is a single base away; this may be a read error. The J gene is TRBJ2-4, the V gene TRBV20-1; D not certain. The CDR3 is 13 residues long. The V gene's germline CDR1 is DFQATT and CDR2 SNEGSKA (reference sequence). The CDR3 DNA sequence: TGCAGTCCTAGATCTCAAGCCAAAAACATTCAGTACTTC. Translating it yields CSPRSQAKNIQYF.

The V and J genes are TRBV6-2 or TRBV6-3 and TRBJ2-7; 7 bases line up with TRBD1. CDR1 is MNHEY, CDR2 SVGEGT, per germline. The V gene end was trimmed by 8 bases and the J gene end by 4 bases; junction bases not matched to a gene: 17. The CDR3 runs 16 residues. The CDR3 region is CASAHTKRGTEYEQYF. The CDR3 coding sequence is TGTGCCAGCGCACACACTAAAAGAGGGACAGAGTACGAGCAGTACTTC.

This clonotype has more than one count but fewer than ten. The J gene is TRBJ2-7, the V gene TRBV29-1; D perhaps matches TRBD2 (6 bases). V dropped 4 bases and J dropped 5 bases, with 6 bases sitting between them. The CDR3 spans 10 residues. The germline CDR1 and CDR2 sequences are SQVTM and ANQGSEA. The CDR3 here is CSVGEDEQYF. The CDR3 DNA is TGCAGCGTTGGGGAGGACGAGCAGTACTTC.

The chain couples TRBV20-1 to TRBJ2-2; 7 nucleotides line up with TRBD1. V shed 3 bases and J 8 bases; nucleotides not matched to a gene: 6. The CDR3 has 13 amino acids. Looked up from germline, CDR1 is DFQATT and CDR2 is SNEGSKA (reference sequence). The chain's CDR3 is CSASTGVAGELFF. DNA for the CDR3: TGCAGTGCTAGTACAGGGGTAGCAGGGGAGCTGTTTTTT.

This clonotype was seen just once. The chain combines TRBV5-4 with TRBJ1-1; D is perhaps TRBD1 (5 bases). CDR1 is SGHNT and CDR2 is YYREEE in the germline V gene (reference sequence). Trimming cost V 3 bases and J 2 bases, with 20 bases left between them. The CDR3 runs to 17 residues. This CDR3 is CASSSNTHSTVNTEAFF. Here the CDR3 DNA reads TGTGCCAGCAGCTCAAACACCCATTCGACAGTCAACACTGAAGCTTTCTTT. The full variable domain, rest sourced from reference TRBV5-4 and TRBJ1-1, is ETGVTQSPTHLIKTRGQQVTLRCSSQSGHNTVSWYQQALGQGPQFIFQYYREEENGRGNFPPRFSGLQFPNYSSELNVNALELDDSALYLCASSSNTHSTVNTEAFFGQGTRLTVV.

This clonotype showed up just a few times. The chain carries TRBV20-1 and TRBJ1-4; D not certain. The CDR3 covers 14 residues. CDR1 is DFQATT and CDR2 is SNEGSKA in the germline V gene (reference sequence). V was pared by 0 bases and J by 8 bases, with 13 bases between. CDR3 coding DNA: TGCAGTGCTAGAGAAGGGTTCATAGGGGAAAAACTGTTTTTT. Protein: CSAREGFIGEKLFF.

Concerning this clonotype itself: Possible read error: a much larger clone is one base away. This chain links TRBV5-5 with TRBJ2-1; no reliable D call. The better agreement between TRBJ2-7 and the DNA end casts doubt on the J call. This CDR3 has 16 amino acids. Per germline, CDR1 SGHKS and CDR2 YYEKEE (reference sequence). CDR3 loop: CASSLQSPSSYNEQYF. The CDR3 region has the DNA TGTGCCAGCAGCTTACAAAGCCCGAGCTCCTACAATGAGCAGTACTTC.

The chain has TRBV28 and TRBJ1-5; no definite D call. Germline CDR1 MDHEN, CDR2 SYDVKM. The CDR3 is made up of 12 amino acids. Trimming cost V 9 bases and J 5 bases, with 11 bases left between them. The CDR3 DNA follows: TGTGCCAGTTGTGAGGCGGATCAGCCCCAGCATTTT. Protein product: CASCEADQPQHF.

The table lists this clonotype with a few counts. The V and J genes are TRBV29-1 and TRBJ2-7; TRBD2 agrees at 7 bases. The CDR3 is 14 amino acids. CDR1 and CDR2 (germline): SQVTM, ANQGSEA. With 6 bases clipped from V and 3 bases from J, the junction kept 11 bases outside the gene matches. DNA for the CDR3: TGCAGCGTCCCAACGGGCGGGAGCGGCTACGAGCAGTACTTC. Amino acid sequence: CSVPTGGSGYEQYF.

The chain employs TRBV29-1 and TRBJ2-5; TRBD1 matches 7 bases. Germline loops: CDR1 SQVTM, CDR2 ANQGSEA. The CDR3 spans 14 residues. The V segment lost 7 bases and the J segment 5 bases; nucleotides outside the gene matches: 13. The CDR3 sequence is CSGGRQGRLETQYF. DNA for the CDR3: TGCAGCGGGGGCAGACAGGGTCGACTCGAGACCCAGTACTTC.

This clonotype was seen a handful of times. The chain has TRBV20-1 and TRBJ2-1; 9 nucleotides align to TRBD1. Germline trimming cut 2 bases from V and 6 bases from J; bases unmatched to any gene: 5. Germline V lookup: CDR1 DFQATT, CDR2 SNEGSKA (reference sequence). This CDR3 is 14 amino acids long. CDR3 amino acids: CSARPLGQGNEQFF. CDR3 bases: TGCAGTGCTAGACCCCTGGGACAGGGCAATGAGCAGTTCTTC.

The CDR3: CASSELTGGNYGYTF. The CDR3 nucleotides read TGTGCCAGCAGTGAATTAACAGGGGGCAACTATGGCTACACCTTC. The chain joins TRBV25-1 to TRBJ1-2; 9 bases agree with TRBD1. Germline CDR1 MGHDK, CDR2 SYGVNS. The J segment lost 2 bases and the V segment lost 1 base, leaving 2 bases of the junction unmatched. The CDR3 has 15 amino acids.

The V gene is TRBV10-3, the J gene TRBJ2-2, with D uncertain. V dropped 8 bases and J dropped 6 bases, with 7 bases sitting between them. The CDR3 has 11 residues. The germline CDR1 and CDR2 sequences are ENHRY and SYGVKD. CDR3 protein: CAIGDAGELFF. For the CDR3, the DNA is TGTGCCATCGGAGACGCCGGGGAGCTGTTTTTT.

The V gene is TRBV6-5, the J gene TRBJ2-1; possible D gene TRBD1, 6 bases. V lost 1 base and J lost 3, with 13 bases in between. This CDR3 contains 16 residues. Looked up from germline, CDR1 is MNHEY and CDR2 is SVGAGI. The CDR3 region has the DNA TGTGCCAGCAGTTACTATCCGGGACACGACTACAATGAGCAGTTCTTC. This encodes CASSYYPGHDYNEQFF.

For this clonotype: This could be a read error, since a much larger clone is one nucleotide away. The genes are TRBV10-3 and TRBJ1-5, with D uncertain. CDR3 length equals 14 residues. Trimming removed 4 bases from V and 0 bases from J, with 7 bases in between. Germline assignment: CDR1 ENHRY and CDR2 SYGVKD. CDR3 region: CAISVEYSNQPQHF. The DNA for the CDR3 is TGTGCCATCAGTGTAGAATATAGCAATCAGCCCCAGCATTTT.

This clonotype was counted ten times or more. V is TRBV12-3 or TRBV12-4 and J is TRBJ2-1, with no clear D. V shed 3 bases and J shed 5 bases, with 5 bases lying between them. The CDR3 is 12 residues long. In nucleotides, the CDR3 is TGTGCCAGCAGTTTTCTCGACAATGAGCAGTTCTTC. Encoded protein: CASSFLDNEQFF.

This clonotype was detected a few times. V usage is TRBV10-3 and J usage is TRBJ2-5; TRBD1 agrees at 10 bases. The V and J ends lost 2 bases and 5 bases, in that order; junction bases with no gene match: 2. CDR3 length: 14 residues. The germline V gene encodes CDR1 ENHRY and CDR2 SYGVKD. For the CDR3, the DNA is TGTGCCATCAGTGAGGGGGACAGGGGCGAGACCCAGTACTTC. It specifies CAISEGDRGETQYF.

This clonotype was recorded many times. The V and J genes are TRBV20-1 and TRBJ2-3; no clear D. In germline, CDR1 is DFQATT, CDR2 SNEGSKA (reference sequence). The CDR3 spans 14 residues. Deletions cut 3 bases from V and 1 base from J, with 11 bases between. This CDR3 is CSARSTIGTDTQYF. DNA of the CDR3: TGCAGTGCTAGGAGCACCATAGGCACAGATACGCAGTATTTT.

This clonotype has more than one count but fewer than ten. This sequence joins TRBV12-3 or TRBV12-4 and TRBJ1-5; D uncertain. Trimming shortened V by 7 bases and J by 3 bases, and 16 bases separated the two germline ends. The CDR3 spans 15 residues. CDR3 protein: CASNNAAPYNQPQHF. For the CDR3, the DNA is TGTGCCAGCAATAACGCCGCCCCGTACAATCAGCCCCAGCATTTT.